The clone carrying this T cell receptor beta chain was observed a handful of times. This sample stems from a study of spatial heterogeneity in lung cancer. Turning to the study itself: Detected sequences consistently included more beta-chain ones than alpha-chain ones.

TCRdb re-called the 5' RACE reads with MiXCR, one entry per CDR3 protein. The table has over 50,000 distinct CDR3 sequences, roughly 6.6% seen once. With 6 bases clipped from V and 3 bases from J, the junction kept 6 bases outside the gene matches. CDR3 size: 14 residues. Germline V CDR1 and CDR2: MDHEN, SYDVKM. The time point denotes: sample taken at primary tumor resection. The source of this sequence is a female donor with early-stage non-small cell lung cancer. The material was PBMCs, obtained at surgery. The J gene is TRBJ2-3, the V gene TRBV28, with 7 bases identical to TRBD2. For the CDR3, the DNA is TGTGCCAGCAGGCGACCCGGGGGGACAGATACGCAGTATTTT. It specifies CASRRPGGTDTQYF.